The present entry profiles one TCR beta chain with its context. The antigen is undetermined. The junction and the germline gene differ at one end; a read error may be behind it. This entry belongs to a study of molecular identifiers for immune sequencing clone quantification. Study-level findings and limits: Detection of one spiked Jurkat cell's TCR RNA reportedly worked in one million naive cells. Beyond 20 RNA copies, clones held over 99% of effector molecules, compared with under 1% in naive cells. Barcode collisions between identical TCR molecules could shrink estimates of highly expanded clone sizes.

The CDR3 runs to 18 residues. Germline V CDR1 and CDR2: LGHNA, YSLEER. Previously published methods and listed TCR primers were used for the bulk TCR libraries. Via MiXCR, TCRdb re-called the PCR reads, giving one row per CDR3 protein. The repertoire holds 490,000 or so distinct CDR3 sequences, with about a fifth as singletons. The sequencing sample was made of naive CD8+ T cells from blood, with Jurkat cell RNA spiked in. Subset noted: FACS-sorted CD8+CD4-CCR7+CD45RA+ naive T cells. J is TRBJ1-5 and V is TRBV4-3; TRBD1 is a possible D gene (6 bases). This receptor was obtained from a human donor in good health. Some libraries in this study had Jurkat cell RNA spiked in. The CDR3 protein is CASSQDRQGIFGNQPLHF. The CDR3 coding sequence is TGCGCCAGCAGCCAAGATAGGCAGGGGATATTCGGCAATCAGCCCCTGCATTTT.